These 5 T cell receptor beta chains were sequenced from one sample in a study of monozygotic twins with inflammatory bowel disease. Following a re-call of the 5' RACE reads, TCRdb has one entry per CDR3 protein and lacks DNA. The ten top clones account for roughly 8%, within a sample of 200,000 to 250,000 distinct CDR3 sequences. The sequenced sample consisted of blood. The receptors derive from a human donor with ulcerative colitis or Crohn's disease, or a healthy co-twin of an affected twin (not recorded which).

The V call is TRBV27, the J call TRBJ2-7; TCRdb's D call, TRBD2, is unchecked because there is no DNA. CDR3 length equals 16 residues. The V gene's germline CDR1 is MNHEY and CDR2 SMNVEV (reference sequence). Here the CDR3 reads CAGRKVSGGDFYEQYF.

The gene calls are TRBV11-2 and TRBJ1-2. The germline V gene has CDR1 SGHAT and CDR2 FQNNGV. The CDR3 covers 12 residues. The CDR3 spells CAVLASNYGYTF.

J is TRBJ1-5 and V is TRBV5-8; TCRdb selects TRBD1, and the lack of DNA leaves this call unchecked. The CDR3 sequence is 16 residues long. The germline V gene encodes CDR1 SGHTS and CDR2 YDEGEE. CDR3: CASSLEGRQYNQPQHF.

The CDR3 region is CAISYGQLNTEAFF. The V and J genes are TRBV10-3 and TRBJ1-1; absent DNA, TCRdb's TRBD1 call cannot be checked. The CDR3 is 14 amino acids. Germline V gene data show CDR1 as ENHRY and CDR2 as SYGVKD.

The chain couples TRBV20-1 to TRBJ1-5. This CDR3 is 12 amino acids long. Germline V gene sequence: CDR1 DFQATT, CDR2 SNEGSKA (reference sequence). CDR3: CSAWTFDQPQHF.